This is a list of T cell receptor beta chains from one sample in a study of T cell changes during pregnancy in multiple sclerosis. This table comes from immunoSEQ multiplex PCR, and its TCRdb copy is limited to in-frame clones, with some not included. The table shows tens of thousands of clones, with over 90% occurring only once. The input for sequencing was peripheral blood, taken in the third trimester of pregnancy. The receptors were sampled from a female donor with multiple sclerosis, enrolled in a pregnancy study. Each CDR3 is given with its conserved first and last residue. The order of the fields is CDR3 DNA, CDR3 protein, V gene, D gene, clone size, J gene. A D gene is named only where the DNA matches it firmly. For some rows the clone size is stated as once, few or many, or as a class when expanded; others skip it.

DNA: TGTGCCTGGGGAGGGGCCGGATCGGGACAGGGGGCCTACGAGCAGTACTTC
CDR3: CAWGGAGSGQGAYEQYF
V: TRBV30
D: TRBD1
size: -
J: TRBJ2-7

DNA: TGTGCCAGCAGTTCGCCCTTGGACACACGTGGGGCAGAAAATCAGCCCCAGCATTTT
CDR3: CASSSPLDTRGAENQPQHF
V: TRBV2
D: -
size: -
J: TRBJ1-5

DNA: TGTGCCAGCAGTAACCGCCTAGCGGGAGCTTCTGAGCAGTTCTTC
CDR3: CASSNRLAGASEQFF
V: TRBV2
D: TRBD2
size: -
J: TRBJ2-1

DNA: TGCGCCAGCAGCCAAGAACGGACTAGCGGATTCTACAATGAGCAGTTCTTC
CDR3: CASSQERTSGFYNEQFF
V: TRBV4-3
D: TRBD2
size: -
J: TRBJ2-1

DNA: TGTGCCATCAGTGAATCTAACGTCCTCAGGGGGACTGAAGCTTTCTTT
CDR3: CAISESNVLRGTEAFF
V: TRBV10-3
D: TRBD1
size: -
J: TRBJ1-1

DNA: TGTGCCAGCAGCTTAGTCAGGACTAGCGGGAGGAGGGTCCAAGAGACCCAGTACTTC
CDR3: CASSLVRTSGRRVQETQYF
V: TRBV7-2
D: TRBD2
size: -
J: TRBJ2-5

DNA: TGTGCCAGCAGTGGCAAGGGGCGGACAGATACGCAGTATTTT
CDR3: CASSGKGRTDTQYF
V: TRBV6-1
D: -
size: -
J: TRBJ2-3

DNA: TGCGCCAGCAGCTTGGCCGTAGCGGGAGCGAGGGATACGCAGTATTTT
CDR3: CASSLAVAGARDTQYF
V: TRBV5-1
D: TRBD2
size: -
J: TRBJ2-3

DNA: TGTGCCAGCGGACCCAGGGGTCCCGGGGAGCTGTTTTTT
CDR3: CASGPRGPGELFF
V: TRBV27
D: -
size: few
J: TRBJ2-2

DNA: TGTGCCAGCAGCTTTGCGCCGGGACAGGTTTTTGAAGCTTTCTTT
CDR3: CASSFAPGQVFEAFF
V: TRBV12-1
D: -
size: -
J: TRBJ1-1

DNA: TGTGCCAGCAGCCCGTTAGCGGGAAGGTTCCACAATGAGCAGTTCTTC
CDR3: CASSPLAGRFHNEQFF
V: TRBV11-2
D: TRBD2
size: -
J: TRBJ2-1

DNA: TGTGCCAGCAGCGTAGCTTCTGGAAACACCATATATTTT
CDR3: CASSVASGNTIYF
V: TRBV9
D: -
size: once
J: TRBJ1-3

DNA: TGTGCCTGGCCTGGGACTCCGGCAACTAATGAAAAACTGTTTTTT
CDR3: CAWPGTPATNEKLFF
V: TRBV30
D: -
size: -
J: TRBJ1-4

DNA: TGCGCCAGCAGCCAAGAAAAGCGTGAGCAGTTCTTC
CDR3: CASSQEKREQFF
V: TRBV4-1
D: -
size: -
J: TRBJ2-1

DNA: TGTGCCAGCAGCAGAGGGGGCCCAGATACGCAGTATTTT
CDR3: CASSRGGPDTQYF
V: TRBV7-3
D: TRBD1
size: -
J: TRBJ2-3

DNA: TGTGCCAGCTCACCAGGGACAGCCAATGAAAAACTGTTTTTT
CDR3: CASSPGTANEKLFF
V: TRBV18
D: TRBD1
size: -
J: TRBJ1-4

DNA: TGCGCCAGCGGGCCGGGGTATCGGGAGGGGTACAATGAGCAGTTCTTC
CDR3: CASGPGYREGYNEQFF
V: TRBV5-1
D: TRBD2
size: -
J: TRBJ2-1

DNA: TGTGCCTGGAAAACCAAGGAGGGATTGGCTGAGCAGTTCTTC
CDR3: CAWKTKEGLAEQFF
V: TRBV30
D: -
size: once
J: TRBJ2-1

DNA: TGCGCCAGCAGGACAGGGGGGTCTGTGAACACTGAAGCTTTCTTT
CDR3: CASRTGGSVNTEAFF
V: TRBV5-1
D: TRBD1
size: -
J: TRBJ1-1

DNA: TGCGCCAGCAGTCACCCGGGGAGTAGCTTAGCCAAAAACATTCAGTACTTC
CDR3: CASSHPGSSLAKNIQYF
V: TRBV23-1
D: -
size: once
J: TRBJ2-4

DNA: TGTGCCAGCAGCCTCAGGGGGCGCGGTGAAAAACTGTTTTTT
CDR3: CASSLRGRGEKLFF
V: TRBV5-4
D: TRBD1
size: -
J: TRBJ1-4

DNA: TGTGCCAGCAGCCTGGACAGGGGGGGTGGAAACACCATATATTTT
CDR3: CASSLDRGGGNTIYF
V: TRBV28
D: TRBD1
size: -
J: TRBJ1-3

DNA: TGTGCCAGCAGTGAGGGACAGCACACAGATACGCAGTATTTT
CDR3: CASSEGQHTDTQYF
V: TRBV6-4
D: TRBD1
size: -
J: TRBJ2-3

DNA: TGTGCCTGGAGTGTTCTGGGGAGGAATGAGCAGTTCTTC
CDR3: CAWSVLGRNEQFF
V: TRBV30
D: -
size: few
J: TRBJ2-1

DNA: TGTGCCAGCAGCGGAGGGAGCAATCAGCCCCAGCATTTT
CDR3: CASSGGSNQPQHF
V: TRBV9
D: -
size: -
J: TRBJ1-5

DNA: TGCGCCAGCAGCCTAAGGACAGGGCGGAACGGCTACACCTTC
CDR3: CASSLRTGRNGYTF
V: TRBV4-3
D: TRBD1
size: -
J: TRBJ1-2

DNA: TGTGCCAGCAGTGGGGGGGTCGGCTCCTACGAGCAGTACTTC
CDR3: CASSGGVGSYEQYF
V: TRBV6-1
D: -
size: -
J: TRBJ2-7

DNA: TGTGCCATCAGTGCTGGGACTAGCGGTCTCCTTGTTACGCAGTATTTT
CDR3: CAISAGTSGLLVTQYF
V: TRBV10-3
D: TRBD2
size: -
J: TRBJ2-3

DNA: TGTGCCAGCAGCTTAGATTGGACAGGGTCGTACGAGCAGTACTTC
CDR3: CASSLDWTGSYEQYF
V: TRBV11-2
D: TRBD1
size: few
J: TRBJ2-7

DNA: TGTGCCAGCAGCCTTAGCGGGCCCTACAATGAGCAGTTCTTC
CDR3: CASSLSGPYNEQFF
V: TRBV7-2
D: TRBD2
size: -
J: TRBJ2-1

DNA: TGCGCCAGCAGCCCCGGGACTAGCGGCTACGAGCAGTACTTC
CDR3: CASSPGTSGYEQYF
V: TRBV5-1
D: TRBD2
size: -
J: TRBJ2-7

DNA: TGCGCCAGCAGCTTACCCTCTCTAGCGGGCACAGATACGCAGTATTTT
CDR3: CASSLPSLAGTDTQYF
V: TRBV5-1
D: TRBD2
size: -
J: TRBJ2-3

DNA: TGTGCCAGCAGGCCGCTACCGGGACTAGCAAAAGAGACCCAGTACTTC
CDR3: CASRPLPGLAKETQYF
V: TRBV27
D: TRBD2
size: -
J: TRBJ2-5

DNA: TGTGCCAGCAGGGGAGACAGGGCGCCCAACTATGGCTACACCTTC
CDR3: CASRGDRAPNYGYTF
V: TRBV2
D: TRBD1
size: few
J: TRBJ1-2

DNA: TGTGCCAGTAGAACACAGGGGAACTATGGCTACACCTTC
CDR3: CASRTQGNYGYTF
V: TRBV19
D: TRBD1
size: many
J: TRBJ1-2

DNA: TGTGCCTCGGGGAGAGGGAGTGAAGCTTTCTTT
CDR3: CASGRGSEAFF
V: TRBV6-1
D: -
size: -
J: TRBJ1-1

DNA: TGTGCCAGCAGAGGACTAGCGGGTAGTGAGCAGTTCTTC
CDR3: CASRGLAGSEQFF
V: TRBV11-1
D: TRBD2
size: -
J: TRBJ2-1

DNA: TGTGCCAGCAGCCCAAGGACTAGCGGGAGAGTTGGGGAGACCCAGTACTTC
CDR3: CASSPRTSGRVGETQYF
V: TRBV14
D: TRBD2
size: -
J: TRBJ2-5

DNA: TGTGCCAGCAGCTTAGAGACTAGCGGGTCCACAGATACGCAGTATTTT
CDR3: CASSLETSGSTDTQYF
V: TRBV7-9
D: TRBD2
size: once
J: TRBJ2-3

DNA: TGCGCCAGCAGCTTGGTCCCGGATCAGCCCCAGCATTTT
CDR3: CASSLVPDQPQHF
V: TRBV5-1
D: -
size: -
J: TRBJ1-5

DNA: TGTGCCACCAGCAGGGCTGGACAGGGGGCGAACAATCAGCCCCAGCATTTT
CDR3: CATSRAGQGANNQPQHF
V: TRBV15
D: TRBD1
size: -
J: TRBJ1-5

DNA: TGCGCCAGCAGCCAAGATTGGGGCCCGAGTAGCAATCAGCCCCAGCATTTT
CDR3: CASSQDWGPSSNQPQHF
V: TRBV4-3
D: -
size: -
J: TRBJ1-5

DNA: TGTGCTAGTGGTTACCAGGGAAACACCATATATTTT
CDR3: CASGYQGNTIYF
V: TRBV12-5
D: -
size: -
J: TRBJ1-3

DNA: TGCGCCAGCAGCTTGCACCCTACAAATGCGGGCTACGAGCAGTACTTC
CDR3: CASSLHPTNAGYEQYF
V: TRBV5-1
D: -
size: -
J: TRBJ2-7

DNA: TGTGCCAGCAGCTTACTAGCGGGCGTCACAGATACGCAGTATTTT
CDR3: CASSLLAGVTDTQYF
V: TRBV11-2
D: TRBD2
size: once
J: TRBJ2-3

DNA: TGTGCCACCAGCAGAGATGTCATGTTGAGGGCCAGGGAAAAACTGTTTTTT
CDR3: CATSRDVMLRAREKLFF
V: TRBV15
D: -
size: -
J: TRBJ1-4

DNA: TGTGCCAGTAAGGACGGAGGGCCTATAGATGAGCAGTTCTTC
CDR3: CASKDGGPIDEQFF
V: TRBV19
D: -
size: -
J: TRBJ2-1

DNA: TGTGCCAGCAGCCAAGCGACAGGGGGCGGGTATGGCTACACCTTC
CDR3: CASSQATGGGYGYTF
V: TRBV14
D: TRBD1
size: -
J: TRBJ1-2